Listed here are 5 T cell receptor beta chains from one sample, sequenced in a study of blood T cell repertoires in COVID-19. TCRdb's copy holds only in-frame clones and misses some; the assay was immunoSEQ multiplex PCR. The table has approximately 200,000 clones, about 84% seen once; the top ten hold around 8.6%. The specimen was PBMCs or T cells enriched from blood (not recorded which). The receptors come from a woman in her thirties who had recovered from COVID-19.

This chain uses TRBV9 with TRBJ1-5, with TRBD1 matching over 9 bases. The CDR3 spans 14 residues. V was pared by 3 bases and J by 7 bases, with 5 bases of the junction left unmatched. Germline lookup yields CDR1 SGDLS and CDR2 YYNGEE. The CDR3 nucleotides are TGTGCCAGCAGCGCCGGGACAGGGTGGCAGCCCCAGCATTTT. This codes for CASSAGTGWQPQHF.

The CDR3 region has the DNA TGTGCCAGTAGTTCGCGACAGGGGACCCGGTCTAACTATGGCTACACCTTC. Encoded protein: CASSSRQGTRSNYGYTF. The rearrangement joins TRBV19 to TRBJ1-2, with TRBD1 matching over 8 bases. The germline V gene encodes CDR1 LNHDA and CDR2 SQIVND (reference sequence). The CDR3 extends over 17 amino acids. J lost 0 bases, V lost 5 bases, and 11 bases had no gene match.

CDR3 sequence reads: CASSGVNEQFF. The CDR3 nucleotides are TGTGCCAGCAGCGGCGTCAATGAGCAGTTCTTC. The J gene is TRBJ2-1, the V gene TRBV9; no clear D. Germline CDR1 SGDLS, CDR2 YYNGEE. CDR3 size: 11 residues. With 3 bases removed from V and 6 bases from J, the gap between germline ends came to 4 bases.

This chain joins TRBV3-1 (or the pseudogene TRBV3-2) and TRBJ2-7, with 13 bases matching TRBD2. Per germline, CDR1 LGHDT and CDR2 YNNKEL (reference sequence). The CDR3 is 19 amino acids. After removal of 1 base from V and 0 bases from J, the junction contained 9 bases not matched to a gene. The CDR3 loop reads CASSQGLRLAGGDSYEQYF. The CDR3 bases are TGTGCCAGCAGCCAAGGGTTGAGACTAGCGGGAGGCGACTCCTACGAGCAGTACTTC.

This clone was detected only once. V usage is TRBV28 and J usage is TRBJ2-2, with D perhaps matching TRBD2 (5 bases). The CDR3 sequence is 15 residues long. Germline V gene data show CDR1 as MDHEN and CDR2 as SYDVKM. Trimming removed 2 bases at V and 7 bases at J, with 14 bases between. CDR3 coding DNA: TGTGCCAGCAGTTTAGACCAGGTGCGGGTCGGGGAGCTGTTTTTT. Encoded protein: CASSLDQVRVGELFF. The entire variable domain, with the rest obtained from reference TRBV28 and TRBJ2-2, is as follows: DVKVTQSSRYLVKRTGEKVFLECVQDMDHENMFWYRQDPGLGLRLIYFSYDVKMKEKGDIPEGYSVSREKKERFSLILESASTNQTSMYLCASSLDQVRVGELFFGEGSRLTVL.